Listed below are T cell receptor beta chains from one sample, sequenced in a study of siplizumab effects on memory and regulatory T cells. This table comes from immunoSEQ multiplex PCR, and its TCRdb copy is limited to in-frame clones, with some not included. The sample includes 95,000 to 110,000 clones, 93% of them seen just once. Sequencing was carried out using Tregs sorted from blood. The receptors stem from a human donor in good health. The CDR3 runs from the conserved cysteine through the conserved F or W. The D gene is left open where the match is weak. A clone size is listed for some rows: how often the clone was seen (once, few, many), or a class if it is expanded.

d_gene	j_gene	v_gene	abundance	CDR3nt	CDR3aa
NA	TRBJ1-1	TRBV6-6	NA	TGTGCCAGCAGTTACTGGAACACTGAAGCTTTCTTT	CASSYWNTEAFF
TRBD1	TRBJ1-1	TRBV7-9	NA	TGTGCCAGCAGCCCACTCCGACAGGGAACCACTGAAGCTTTCTTT	CASSPLRQGTTEAFF
NA	TRBJ2-4	TRBV9	NA	TGTGCCAGCAGCCCCTCAGGGACCCCCGTGGCCAAAAACATTCAGTACTTC	CASSPSGTPVAKNIQYF
NA	TRBJ2-7	TRBV10-3	NA	TGTGCCATCAGTGCCGGGAACTCCTACGAGCAGTACTTC	CAISAGNSYEQYF
NA	TRBJ2-1	TRBV5-6	NA	TGTGCCAGCAGCCCCGACAGGATGGGTGAGCAGTTCTTC	CASSPDRMGEQFF
TRBD2	TRBJ2-5	TRBV28	NA	TGTGCCAGTACGGGGGGGCGCCTAGAGACCCAGTACTTC	CASTGGRLETQYF
TRBD1	TRBJ1-5	TRBV6-1	once	TGTGCCAGCACGACAGGGTGGCAGCCCCAGCATTTT	CASTTGWQPQHF
TRBD1	TRBJ2-7	TRBV11-2	NA	TGTGCCAGCAGCTTAACCGGGACAGGACTATCCTACGAGCAGTACTTC	CASSLTGTGLSYEQYF
TRBD1	TRBJ2-7	TRBV2	NA	TGTGCCAGCAGTGTGGACAGGGGGCCCTACGAGCAGTACTTC	CASSVDRGPYEQYF
TRBD1	TRBJ2-1	TRBV6-1	NA	TGTGCCAGCAGTGAGGGACAGGGGAGGTGGAATGAGCAGTTCTTC	CASSEGQGRWNEQFF
NA	TRBJ2-7	TRBV6-6	NA	TGTGCCAGCAAACTCACCCAGGCGCTTCTTCCCTACGAGCAGTACTTC	CASKLTQALLPYEQYF
NA	TRBJ2-2	TRBV7-3	NA	TGTGCCAGCAGCCCGGCGCTGAAGGACACCGGGGAGCTGTTTTTT	CASSPALKDTGELFF
NA	TRBJ2-7	TRBV15	NA	TGTGCCACCAGCAGAACAGACGGCTACGAGCAGTACTTC	CATSRTDGYEQYF
NA	TRBJ1-2	TRBV25-1	NA	TGTGCCAGCAGTGAGCCGGTGGATAACTATGGCTACACCTTC	CASSEPVDNYGYTF
TRBD1	TRBJ2-2	TRBV18	NA	TGTGCCAGCTCACCACAAGGGGGCGCGGGCCGGCGGGACACCGGGGAGCTGTTTTTT	CASSPQGGAGRRDTGELFF
NA	TRBJ2-7	TRBV6-1	NA	TGTGCCAGCAGTGAAGCGCTAATCCTCTACGAGCAGTACTTC	CASSEALILYEQYF
NA	TRBJ1-2	TRBV15	NA	TGTGCCACCTCTCCCGACGGTATTAACTATGGCTACACCTTC	CATSPDGINYGYTF
NA	TRBJ2-7	TRBV7-8	NA	TGTGCCAGCAGCTTACTTTCGACCCAACCCTACTACGAGCAGTACTTC	CASSLLSTQPYYEQYF
NA	TRBJ2-1	TRBV11-2	NA	TGTGCCAGCACCCCTCGGTGGCGTAGTGGGAATGAGCAGTTCTTC	CASTPRWRSGNEQFF
NA	TRBJ2-5	TRBV2	NA	TGTGCCAGCATTACGGGACCTTGGGTCCGAGAGACCCAGTACTTC	CASITGPWVRETQYF
NA	TRBJ2-5	TRBV7-8	NA	TGTGCCAGCAGCCCAAGACGGTCGCAGGGAGTCGAGACCCAGTACTTC	CASSPRRSQGVETQYF
NA	TRBJ2-6	TRBV27	NA	TGTGCCAGCAGTTTCTCTGGGGCCAACGTCCTGACTTTC	CASSFSGANVLTF
NA	TRBJ2-7	TRBV30	NA	TGTGCCTGGAACCCGGGGACACTTCGCGAGCAGTACTTC	CAWNPGTLREQYF
NA	TRBJ2-2	TRBV6-1	NA	TGTGCCAGCAGTGGTCGCGGTCCACTAGGAACCGGGGAGCTGTTTTTT	CASSGRGPLGTGELFF
NA	TRBJ1-1	TRBV18	NA	TGTGCCAGCTCACCGGTGGACACTGAAGCTTTCTTT	CASSPVDTEAFF
NA	TRBJ2-3	TRBV7-6	NA	TGTGCCAGCAGCTTACTCGGCTCCGACACCACAGATACGCAGTATTTT	CASSLLGSDTTDTQYF
NA	TRBJ2-2	TRBV30	NA	TGTGCCTGGAGTGGCGGGCTAGCAACCGGGGAGCTGTTTTTT	CAWSGGLATGELFF
NA	TRBJ1-5	TRBV30	NA	TGTGCGGCAGACCAAGGTTTAGGCAATCAGCCCCAGCATTTT	CAADQGLGNQPQHF
TRBD1	TRBJ2-6	TRBV7-2	NA	TGTGCCAGCAGCTTAACGACAGGGACGCCGGGTGGTTTC	CASSLTTGTPGGF
NA	TRBJ2-7	TRBV7-9	NA	TGTGCCAGCAGCTTAGCGGGGAAGTCCAACGAGCAGTACTTC	CASSLAGKSNEQYF
NA	TRBJ1-1	TRBV5-1	NA	TGCGCCAGCAGCTTGGCCCCGACAGTGAACACTGAAGCTTTCTTT	CASSLAPTVNTEAFF
NA	TRBJ2-7	TRBV2	NA	TGTGCCAGCAACAAGAACCGGGACGGCTACGAGCAGTACTTC	CASNKNRDGYEQYF
TRBD2	TRBJ2-3	TRBV7-3	NA	TGTGCCAGCAGCTCGACTAGCGGGAGGGCAGATACGCAGTATTTT	CASSSTSGRADTQYF
TRBD2	TRBJ2-3	TRBV25-1	NA	TGTGCCAGCAGTGAAGGCGGGAGGGCAACAGATACGCAGTATTTT	CASSEGGRATDTQYF
NA	TRBJ2-1	TRBV20-1	NA	TGCAGTGTGACTCCGGCGTCTGAGCAGTTCTTC	CSVTPASEQFF
NA	TRBJ2-5	TRBV5-1	NA	TGCGCCAGCAGCTCCGGGGGCGGGCGAGAGACCCAGTACTTC	CASSSGGGRETQYF
TRBD2	TRBJ2-3	TRBV28	NA	TGTGCCAGCAGTTCTCCGGGGGGGAGCTCAGATACGCAGTATTTT	CASSSPGGSSDTQYF
NA	TRBJ1-2	TRBV28	NA	TGTGCCAGCAGTTTAAAAACTCCGGCAGGCTACACCTTC	CASSLKTPAGYTF
NA	TRBJ1-1	TRBV10-3	NA	TGTGCCATCAGTGAGTCTTTCACCCGAATCGGAAACACTGAAGCTTTCTTT	CAISESFTRIGNTEAFF
TRBD1	TRBJ1-5	TRBV5-6	NA	TGTGCCAGCAGCTTCGGGACAGTCAATCAGCCCCAGCATTTT	CASSFGTVNQPQHF
NA	TRBJ2-1	TRBV2	NA	TGTGCCAGCACCCAAGGGGAAGGGGCCTATGAGCAGTTCTTC	CASTQGEGAYEQFF
NA	TRBJ2-3	TRBV7-9	NA	TGTGCCAGCAGCTTGGGCGGGTGGGGAACAGATACGCAGTATTTT	CASSLGGWGTDTQYF
NA	TRBJ2-1	TRBV4-1	NA	TGCGCCAGCAGCCACCGTGGTGAGCAGTTCTTC	CASSHRGEQFF
NA	TRBJ1-1	TRBV30	NA	TGTGCCTGGAGCGTTACAGATGAAACTGAAGCTTTCTTT	CAWSVTDETEAFF
NA	TRBJ1-2	TRBV6-1	NA	TGTGCCAGCACTGCTATGTCGGGTGGCTACACCTTC	CASTAMSGGYTF
NA	TRBJ1-2	TRBV18	NA	TGTGCCAGCTCACCTTCGACGGATGTTAACTATGGCTACACCTTC	CASSPSTDVNYGYTF
NA	TRBJ2-1	TRBV5-1	NA	TGCGCCAGCAGCTTGGGAGGTGGTGAGCAGTTCTTC	CASSLGGGEQFF
NA	TRBJ1-1	TRBV9	NA	TGTGCCAGCAGCTCTGCTGCGGGGGTGAACACTGAAGCTTTCTTT	CASSSAAGVNTEAFF